The sequence of this TCR beta chain was determined in a study of T cells in Graves' hyperthyroidism and ophthalmopathy. Patients affected by ophthalmopathy presented a Clinical Activity Score of at least 3, a NOSPECS grade of at least 4, and disease duration below 3 months. Clinical symptoms, serum thyroxine, TRAb, thyroid ultrasound and orbital computed tomography established diagnosis. The germline gives CDR1 SQVTM, CDR2 ANQGSEA. The CDR3 is made up of 14 amino acids. The ends lost 6 bases at V and 6 bases at J; junction bases unmatched: 9. This clonotype showed up just a few times. The antigen is undetermined. General study points: In the analysis, a 13 V-J model separated ophthalmopathy from stable hyperthyroidism. The model identified upcoming ophthalmopathy a median about 6.5 months ahead of onset.

Template material for amplifying TCR beta CDR3 regions consisted of RNA transcripts. When the TCR CDR3 underwent first-round RT-PCR, the HTBI primer set was used. TCRdb called the multiplex PCR reads again in MiXCR, with one record for every CDR3 protein. The data contain 250,000 to 350,000 distinct CDR3 sequences, roughly 22% of them seen just once; the ten biggest clones take up 64%. Sequencing was performed on blood. The receptor was derived from a man aged 30 to 39 with Graves' ophthalmopathy. The chain joins TRBV29-1 to TRBJ1-5; 9 nucleotides align to TRBD1. The CDR3 DNA reads TGCAGCGTAACCGGGACAGGGAAGGGTCAGCCCCAGCATTTT. It is translated as CSVTGTGKGQPQHF. Looking up the rest from reference TRBV29-1 and TRBJ1-5 gives the full variable domain: SAVISQKPSRDICQRGTSLTIQCQVDSQVTMMFWYRQQPGQSLTLIATANQGSEATYESGFVIDKFPISRPNLTFSTLTVSNMSPEDSSIYLCSVTGTGKGQPQHFGDGTRLSIL.